The T cell receptor (beta chain) described here comes from a study of OX40 agonist ivuxolimab in advanced cancers. About the research overall: Mean age approximately 66 years, range about 23 to 80; about 81% male.

The V gene lost 4 bases and the J gene lost 5 bases, with 15 bases spanning the gap. CDR3 length equals 15 residues. From germline, CDR1 is SGHDN and CDR2 FVKESK. The method was immunoSEQ multiplex PCR; TCRdb's version includes in-frame clones alone and lacks a portion of them. Of fewer than 100,000 clones in the sample, about 83% were seen once. The input for sequencing was CD4+ or CD8+ T cells sorted from blood, taken in a trial of the OX40 agonist ivuxolimab. The chain has TRBV14 and TRBJ2-1; the D is unclear. This sequence originates from an adult with an advanced solid tumor such as melanoma, head and neck, liver or kidney cancer. The CDR3 spells CASSPLSRLNNEQFF. CDR3 in DNA: TGTGCCAGCAGCCCATTAAGTAGGTTAAACAATGAGCAGTTCTTC.